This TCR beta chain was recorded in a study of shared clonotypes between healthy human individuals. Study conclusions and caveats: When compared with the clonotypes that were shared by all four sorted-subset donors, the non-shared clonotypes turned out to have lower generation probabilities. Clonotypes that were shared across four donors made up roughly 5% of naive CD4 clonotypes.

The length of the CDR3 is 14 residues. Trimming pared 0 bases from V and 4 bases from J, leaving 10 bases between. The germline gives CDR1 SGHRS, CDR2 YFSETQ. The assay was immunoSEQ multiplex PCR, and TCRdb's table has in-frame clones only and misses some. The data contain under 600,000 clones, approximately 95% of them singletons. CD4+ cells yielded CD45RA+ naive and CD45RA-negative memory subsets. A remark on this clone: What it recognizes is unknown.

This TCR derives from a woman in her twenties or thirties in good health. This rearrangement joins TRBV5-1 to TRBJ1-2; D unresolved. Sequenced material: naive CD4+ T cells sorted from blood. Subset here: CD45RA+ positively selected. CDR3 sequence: CASSLDGESYGYTF. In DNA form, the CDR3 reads TGCGCCAGCAGCTTGGACGGGGAGAGCTATGGCTACACCTTC.